This entry is about one T cell receptor (beta chain). V was pared by 2 bases and J by 11 bases, with 12 bases between. CDR1 and CDR2 (germline): LNHDA, SQIVND (reference sequence). The CDR3 contains 13 residues. This entry comes from a study of blood T cell repertoires in COVID-19. As for the study in general: Sites in the United States, Italy and Spain provided acute and convalescent COVID-19 samples. Nucleic acid was either cDNA or gDNA, and it came from T cells, B-cell-depleted T cells, or PBMCs.

Study processing details: Reference gene primer amplification gave nucleated cell count estimates. The repertoire was sequenced with immunoSEQ multiplex PCR; TCRdb's copy has only in-frame clones and lacks some. V, J and clone size reflect that table, while D and trimming were determined from the DNA. The table has approximately 250,000 clones, approximately 80% seen once. The chain is built from TRBV19 and TRBJ2-2; D is ambiguous. The TCR sequence derives from a woman aged 45-65 years with acute or convalescent COVID-19. Sequenced material: peripheral blood. This CDR3 reads CASSIMLVAELFF. CDR3 DNA: TGTGCCAGTAGTATAATGTTGGTGGCCGAGCTGTTTTTT.